Each of the 25 T cell receptor beta chains below was sequenced from the same sample in a study of T cell clusters in autoimmune cytopenias. TRB was amplified by touch-down multiplex PCR, primer pools A and B combined. One entry per CDR3 protein, without DNA, is what TCRdb gives after re-calling the multiplex PCR reads. This listing includes roughly 8,100 distinct CDR3 sequences. Each sample's input was approximately 270 ng genomic DNA, approximately 37,500 genome equivalents. The sequenced sample was peripheral blood. The receptors derive from a human donor with an autoimmune cytopenia or autoimmune hepatitis (not recorded which).

This clonotype ranks as medium-sized in terms of frequency. The chain couples TRBV12-3 or TRBV12-4 to TRBJ2-2; TCRdb proposes TRBD1, but this gene call is untestable without DNA. The CDR3 consists of 19 residues. CDR3 protein: CASNVGERFRHPNTGELFF.

The chain is built from TRBV19 and TRBJ2-7; TCRdb returns TRBD2, unconfirmable since there is no DNA. In germline, CDR1 is LNHDA, CDR2 SQIVND (reference sequence). The CDR3 spans 11 residues. CDR3 protein: CASSGPLEQYF.

The chain is built from TRBV27 and TRBJ2-1; the TCRdb call, TRBD2, lacks DNA for checking. CDR3 length: 15 residues. Germline V CDR1 and CDR2: MNHEY, SMNVEV (reference sequence). CDR3 loop: CATSDGLAGGWEQFF.

This sequence joins TRBV5-1 and TRBJ2-7. The CDR3 is 14 amino acids. Per the germline V gene, CDR1 is SGHRS and CDR2 is YFSETQ. The CDR3 is CASSLAGTTYEQYF.

According to its frequency, this clonotype is medium-sized. The genes are TRBV27 and TRBJ2-4; the D gene TCRdb calls, TRBD2, cannot be checked with no DNA. Germline lookup yields CDR1 MNHEY and CDR2 SMNVEV (reference sequence). The CDR3 loop spans 13 amino acids. This CDR3 reads CASGAQGRNIQYF.

This clonotype registers medium-sized by frequency. The V and J genes are TRBV5-4 and TRBJ2-5; as DNA is missing, the TRBD2 call by TCRdb cannot be tested. Germline loops: CDR1 SGHNT, CDR2 YYREEE (reference sequence). The CDR3 has 16 residues. The CDR3 loop reads CASSGGTAGFQETQYF.

This clonotype shows up as medium-sized by frequency. The genes are TRBV6-6 and TRBJ2-3. Germline assignment: CDR1 MNHNY and CDR2 SVGAGI (reference sequence). The CDR3 spans 14 residues. CDR3 loop: CASSYPASTDTQYF.

According to its frequency, this clonotype is medium-sized. The V gene is TRBV6-5, the J gene TRBJ2-7; lacking DNA, the TRBD1 call made by TCRdb goes unchecked. The germline CDR1 and CDR2 sequences are MNHEY and SVGAGI. This CDR3 is 13 amino acids long. This CDR3 reads CASSPRVSYEQYF.

The CDR3 is CASSSTGTLTYEQYF. The chain links TRBV19 to TRBJ2-7; TCRdb's D call, TRBD2, is unchecked because there is no DNA. Germline loops: CDR1 LNHDA, CDR2 SQIVND (reference sequence). The CDR3 covers 15 residues.

The gene calls are TRBV6-2 or TRBV6-3 and TRBJ1-6; TCRdb names TRBD1, which stays unverified in the absence of DNA. CDR1 is MNHEY and CDR2 is SVGEGT in the germline V gene. CDR3 size: 17 residues. Here the CDR3 reads CATRTPGQGFGRSPLHF.

This chain joins TRBV6-5 and TRBJ1-2; TCRdb indicates TRBD1, and absent DNA this call remains unverified. The CDR3 consists of 15 residues. Looked up from germline, CDR1 is MNHEY and CDR2 is SVGAGI. The CDR3 sequence: CASSEARGGRSGYTF.

The CDR3 is CSVGKRARNYEQYF. V gene TRBV20-1 combines with J gene TRBJ2-7; checking the TCRdb D call of TRBD2 is not possible without DNA. Germline CDR1 DFQATT, CDR2 SNEGSKA (reference sequence). CDR3 size: 14 residues.

The rearrangement joins TRBV27 to TRBJ1-4; TCRdb proposes TRBD1, but this gene call is untestable without DNA. This CDR3 has 15 amino acids. Germline CDR1 is MNHEY and CDR2 is SMNVEV (reference sequence). The CDR3 sequence is CASSLSTLGAEKLFF.

The chain has TRBV5-4 and TRBJ2-1; TCRdb lists TRBD2, though no DNA is available to test this call. Germline CDR1 reads SGHNT; CDR2 reads YYREEE (reference sequence). The CDR3 has 17 residues. The CDR3: CASSSGTSGGVYNEQFF.

This clonotype ranks as medium-sized in terms of frequency. V gene TRBV19 combines with J gene TRBJ2-7. CDR3 length equals 14 residues. The germline V gene encodes CDR1 LNHDA and CDR2 SQIVND (reference sequence). The chain's CDR3 is CASSSTGNSYEQYF. Full variable domain (outside the CDR3, taken from reference TRBV19 and TRBJ2-7): DGGITQSPKYLFRKEGQNVTLSCEQNLNHDAMYWYRQDPGQGLRLIYYSQIVNDFQKGDIAEGYSVSREKKESFPLTVTSAQKNPTAFYLCASSSTGNSYEQYFGPGTRLTVT.

Considering frequency, this clonotype is medium-sized. The genes are TRBV6-1 and TRBJ1-2. The germline CDR1 and CDR2 sequences are MNHNS and SASEGT. CDR3 length equals 14 residues. This chain's CDR3 is CASETFGLWVGYTF.

This CDR3 reads CASRAGYGTEAFF. The chain recombines TRBV6-5 with TRBJ1-1; with no DNA, the TCRdb D assignment of TRBD1 cannot be verified. This CDR3 is 13 amino acids long. Germline CDR1 is MNHEY and CDR2 is SVGAGI.

This rearrangement joins TRBV18 to TRBJ1-1; TCRdb outputs TRBD1, but without DNA this stays unchecked. The CDR3 is 17 amino acids. Looked up from germline, CDR1 is KGHSH and CDR2 is LQKENI. The CDR3 here is CASSPTLTRTGRTEAFF.

This clonotype is classed as medium-sized by frequency. The chain employs TRBV5-6 and TRBJ2-1; TCRdb gives TRBD1 as the D gene, but with no DNA this cannot be confirmed. The germline gives CDR1 SGHDT, CDR2 YYEEEE. CDR3 length: 16 amino acids. CDR3 amino acids: CASSDQGLRSYNEQFF.

This clonotype shows up as medium-sized by frequency. The chain employs TRBV29-1 and TRBJ2-7; without DNA, the TCRdb call of TRBD2 cannot be checked. Germline V gives CDR1 SQVTM, CDR2 ANQGSEA. CDR3 length: 13 amino acids. The CDR3 reads CSVGRGVVREQYF.

This clonotype shows up as medium-sized by frequency. This chain uses TRBV6-5 with TRBJ1-3. Germline assignment: CDR1 MNHEY and CDR2 SVGAGI. CDR3 size: 16 residues. The CDR3 reads CASSYSIAGNRNTIYF.

The chain joins TRBV19 to TRBJ2-2; as DNA is missing, the TRBD2 call by TCRdb cannot be tested. Germline CDR1 LNHDA, CDR2 SQIVND (reference sequence). CDR3 length: 17 residues. CDR3 amino acids: CASSPGVSGGYTGELFF.

Considering frequency, this clonotype is medium-sized. J is TRBJ2-3 and V is TRBV19; TCRdb's D gene call, TRBD2, goes unchecked for lack of DNA. CDR1 and CDR2 from the germline V gene are LNHDA and SQIVND (reference sequence). CDR3 length equals 16 residues. CDR3 in amino acids: CASSGVGGAFTDTQYF.

By frequency, this clonotype is medium-sized. The rearrangement joins TRBV12-3 or TRBV12-4 to TRBJ2-3. This CDR3 spans 15 amino acids. CDR3 amino acids: CASSFASTATDTQYF.

This clonotype is labeled medium-sized based on frequency. The genes are TRBV30 and TRBJ1-5. The CDR3 sequence is 13 residues long. Germline CDR1 is GTSNPN and CDR2 is SVGIG (reference sequence). CDR3 amino acids: CAWTGGSNQPQHF.